One sample yielded the 28 T cell receptor beta chains listed below, sequenced in a study of technical replicates of blood from a handful of donors. The assay was immunoSEQ multiplex PCR, and TCRdb's table has in-frame clones only and misses some. The data show around 61,000 clones, less than 98% seen once. Sequencing used T cells isolated from PBMCs. These receptors originate from a human donor in good health.

The rearrangement links TRBV6-1 to TRBJ1-1; D is undetermined. Germline values: CDR1 MNHNS, CDR2 SASEGT. The ends were cut back, 3 bases at V and 1 base at J, with 9 bases in the middle. There are 14 residues in the CDR3. DNA for the CDR3: TGTGCCAGCAGTGACAGGCCGGCGAACACTGAAGCTTTCTTT. It specifies CASSDRPANTEAFF.

This chain connects TRBV7-9 to TRBJ2-3; the match to TRBD2 covers 12 bases. Germline V lookup: CDR1 SEHNR, CDR2 FQNEAQ (reference sequence). V was clipped by 5 bases and J by 2 bases; unmatched bases: 8. CDR3 size: 17 residues. CDR3 sequence: CASSPRTSGDFTDTQYF. The DNA for the CDR3 is TGTGCCAGCAGCCCGCGGACTAGCGGGGATTTCACAGATACGCAGTATTTT.

The chain links TRBV15 to TRBJ2-3; perhaps TRBD1 as D (5 bases). This CDR3 has 12 amino acids. Germline V gene data show CDR1 as LNHNV and CDR2 as YYDKDF (reference sequence). V lost 7 bases to trimming and J lost 0 bases, with 5 bases between them. This CDR3 is CATTGSTDTQYF. Here the CDR3 DNA reads TGTGCCACCACAGGGAGCACAGATACGCAGTATTTT.

This sequence joins TRBV5-1 and TRBJ2-5, with TRBD2 matching 11 bases. The CDR3 runs 19 residues. CDR1 is SGHRS, CDR2 YFSETQ, per germline. V shed 9 bases and J 3 bases; nucleotides not matched to a gene: 22. The DNA for the CDR3 is TGCGCCACGCGGGACGGGGCGCATCTAGCGGGAGGATGGAAAGAGACCCAGTACTTC. This translates into CATRDGAHLAGGWKETQYF.

J is TRBJ1-6 and V is TRBV5-1; possibly TRBD1 for D (5 bases). V was clipped by 0 bases and J by 0 bases, with 16 bases between them. The CDR3 is made up of 19 amino acids. Germline V CDR1 and CDR2: SGHRS, YFSETQ. In DNA, the CDR3 is TGCGCCAGCAGCTTGGTTTCTTCAGGGCATAGCTCCTATAATTCACCCCTCCACTTT. This gives the protein CASSLVSSGHSSYNSPLHF.

In DNA form, the CDR3 reads TGTGCCAGCAGTTACCAACTGGGACAGGATAACTACGAGCAGTACTTC. It is translated as CASSYQLGQDNYEQYF. The V gene is TRBV6-5, the J gene TRBJ2-7; 8 positions match TRBD1. Germline-derived CDR1 and CDR2 are MNHEY and SVGAGI. The CDR3 extends over 16 amino acids. V shed 2 bases and J 3 bases; nucleotides not matched to a gene: 9.

The V call is TRBV2, the J call TRBJ2-2, with D perhaps matching TRBD1 (5 bases). This CDR3 has 14 residues. Germline values: CDR1 SNHLY, CDR2 FYNNEI. V was shortened by 1 base and J by 5 bases, with 8 bases between the two germline ends. The CDR3 reads CASSEGRATGELFF. The CDR3 bases are TGTGCCAGCAGTGAAGGCAGGGCGACCGGGGAGCTGTTTTTT.

This chain joins TRBV19 and TRBJ1-5; D may be TRBD1 (5 bases). Germline lookup yields CDR1 LNHDA and CDR2 SQIVND (reference sequence). Trimming took 6 bases from V and 3 from J, leaving 12 bases between them. The CDR3 sequence is 14 residues long. The CDR3 sequence is CASRVDSYNQPQHF. CDR3 DNA: TGTGCCAGTAGGGTCGACAGCTACAATCAGCCCCAGCATTTT.

V usage is TRBV5-1 and J usage is TRBJ1-5, with 8 bases lining up with TRBD1. The CDR3 runs to 14 residues. The ends lost 0 bases at V and 6 bases at J; junction bases unmatched: 2. Germline V CDR1 and CDR2: SGHRS, YFSETQ. The CDR3 protein is CASSLATGGQPQHF. CDR3 in DNA: TGCGCCAGCAGCTTGGCCACAGGGGGTCAGCCCCAGCATTTT.

The chain carries TRBV28 and TRBJ1-2; possibly TRBD1 for D (6 bases). V was shortened by 4 bases and J by 8 bases, with 20 bases between the two germline ends. In germline, CDR1 is MDHEN, CDR2 SYDVKM. The CDR3 runs to 15 residues. CDR3 region: CASSWLNRDMGGYTF. As DNA, the CDR3 is TGTGCCAGCAGTTGGCTCAACCGGGACATGGGCGGCTACACCTTC.

The V call is TRBV10-2, the J call TRBJ1-4, with 9 bases matching TRBD1. The length of the CDR3 is 14 residues. CDR1 WSHSY and CDR2 SAAADI come from the germline V gene. V was clipped by 3 bases and J by 5 bases; unmatched bases: 1. The CDR3 bases are TGCGCCAGCAGTGATACAGGGGGCAATGAAAAACTGTTTTTT. As protein: CASSDTGGNEKLFF.

Only one count was recorded for this clone. V gene TRBV29-1 combines with J gene TRBJ1-1, with D unclear. Trimming removed 7 bases from V and 1 base from J, with 10 bases in between. Germline V gene sequence: CDR1 SQVTM, CDR2 ANQGSEA. The CDR3 runs to 12 residues. Here the CDR3 DNA reads TGCAGCGGTTGGCAGGCGAACACTGAAGCTTTCTTT. It codes for CSGWQANTEAFF.

The chain recombines TRBV6-1 with TRBJ2-1, with D possibly matching TRBD2 (6 bases). CDR1 is MNHNS and CDR2 is SASEGT in the germline V gene. The CDR3 extends over 15 amino acids. V dropped 4 bases and J dropped 4 bases, with 14 bases sitting between them. CDR3 sequence (DNA): TGTGCCAGCAGTGGACTAGTAGGGTCATACAATGAGCAGTTCTTC. Protein: CASSGLVGSYNEQFF.

The chain has TRBV6-1 and TRBJ1-5; D not certain. V lost 5 bases and J lost 2, with 13 bases in between. The CDR3 runs to 15 residues. The germline V gene encodes CDR1 MNHNS and CDR2 SASEGT. The CDR3 loop reads CASSLQPGGNQPQHF. As DNA, the CDR3 is TGTGCCAGCAGTCTCCAGCCGGGTGGCAATCAGCCCCAGCATTTT.

The chain is built from TRBV7-9 and TRBJ1-4; D perhaps matches TRBD1 (5 bases). Looked up from germline, CDR1 is SEHNR and CDR2 is FQNEAQ (reference sequence). The CDR3 covers 17 residues. With 5 bases removed from V and 0 bases from J, the gap between germline ends came to 16 bases. The CDR3 bases are TGTGCCAGCAGCGTCAGACCCGGGGGATCAACTAATGAAAAACTGTTTTTT. Amino acids: CASSVRPGGSTNEKLFF.

V usage is TRBV29-1 and J usage is TRBJ1-5, with D unclear. Germline CDR1 SQVTM, CDR2 ANQGSEA. CDR3 size: 13 residues. Trimming shortened V by 5 bases and J by 6 bases, and 14 bases separated the two germline ends. CDR3 region: CSVTSWEGQPQHF. The CDR3 nucleotides are TGCAGCGTTACCTCCTGGGAGGGTCAGCCCCAGCATTTT. Supplemented by reference TRBV29-1 and TRBJ1-5, the full variable domain reads SAVISQKPSRDICQRGTSLTIQCQVDSQVTMMFWYRQQPGQSLTLIATANQGSEATYESGFVIDKFPISRPNLTFSTLTVSNMSPEDSSIYLCSVTSWEGQPQHFGDGTRLSIL.

The genes are TRBV2 and TRBJ1-5, with 8 bases fitting TRBD1. CDR1 is SNHLY and CDR2 is FYNNEI in the germline V gene. V lost 6 bases to trimming and J lost 4 bases; unmatched junction nucleotides: 8. This CDR3 comprises 15 residues. As DNA, the CDR3 is TGTGCCAGCAGCAGAGGGACAGGCGGAAATCAGCCCCAGCATTTT. Amino acids: CASSRGTGGNQPQHF.

The chain recombines TRBV6-5 with TRBJ2-7; the D gene is possibly TRBD2 (6 bases). Germline CDR1 is MNHEY and CDR2 is SVGAGI. This CDR3 region has 15 residues. The V end lost 6 bases, the J end lost 2 bases, and 17 bases lay between the germline ends. CDR3 bases: TGTGCCAGCAGCCCAAGGGGAGGCACGACCTACGAGCAGTACTTC. Translating it yields CASSPRGGTTYEQYF.

This rearrangement joins TRBV2 to TRBJ2-7; D is perhaps TRBD1 (6 bases). Between the trimmed V and J ends, which lost 2 bases and 5 bases, there was a span of 13 bases. CDR1 is SNHLY and CDR2 is FYNNEI in the germline V gene. The CDR3 spans 14 residues. DNA of the CDR3: TGTGCCAGCAGTGAACTCGGGACAAGCGACGAGCAGTACTTC. Residues: CASSELGTSDEQYF.

The V and J genes are TRBV18 and TRBJ2-1; D is perhaps TRBD2 (7 bases). V was cut by 3 bases and J by 8 bases, with 17 bases left in between. The CDR3 has 15 amino acids. Looked up from germline, CDR1 is KGHSH and CDR2 is LQKENI. Here the CDR3 reads CASSPIQGRGDEQFF. DNA of the CDR3: TGTGCCAGCTCACCTATACAGGGTCGGGGGGATGAGCAGTTCTTC.

The genes are TRBV5-6 and TRBJ1-3, with unresolved D. CDR1 is SGHDT, CDR2 YYEEEE, per germline. Trimming removed 6 bases at V and 1 base at J, with 8 bases between. CDR3 size: 13 residues. The CDR3 sequence: CASTYVSGNTIYF. CDR3 nucleotide sequence: TGTGCCAGCACCTACGTATCTGGAAACACCATATATTTT. The whole variable domain, filled in from reference TRBV5-6 and TRBJ1-3, reads DAGVTQSPTHLIKTRGQQVTLRCSPKSGHDTVSWYQQALGQGPQFIFQYYEEEERQRGNFPDRFSGHQFPNYSSELNVNALLLGDSALYLCASTYVSGNTIYFGEGSWLTVV.

The chain combines TRBV20-1 with TRBJ2-5; D call uncertain. This CDR3 is 11 amino acids long. Germline V gene data show CDR1 as DFQATT and CDR2 as SNEGSKA (reference sequence). V was shortened by 5 bases and J by 5 bases, with 9 bases between the two germline ends. This CDR3 is CSAYSPETQYF. CDR3 coding DNA: TGCAGTGCTTACTCCCCGGAGACCCAGTACTTC.

The chain is built from TRBV5-1 and TRBJ2-7, with D hard to call. V dropped 0 bases and J dropped 2 bases, with 6 bases sitting between them. Per germline, CDR1 SGHRS and CDR2 YFSETQ. The CDR3 totals 13 residues. This chain's CDR3 is CASSLGSTYEQYF. The DNA for the CDR3 is TGCGCCAGCAGCTTGGGAAGCACCTACGAGCAGTACTTC.

This chain joins TRBV6-1 and TRBJ2-5; D is perhaps TRBD2 (6 bases). The CDR3 extends over 11 amino acids. Germline CDR1 reads MNHNS; CDR2 reads SASEGT. V lost 8 bases and J 2 bases, leaving 6 bases between the germline ends. The chain's CDR3 is CASRGQETQYF. The CDR3 DNA is TGTGCCAGCCGGGGGCAAGAGACCCAGTACTTC.

CDR3 in DNA: TGTGCCAGCAGAGAGCTGGGACAGAAAGAGACCCAGTACTTC. Protein product: CASRELGQKETQYF. The V gene is TRBV28, the J gene TRBJ2-5; 7 bases are shared with TRBD1. Losses at the gene ends were 6 bases for V and 3 bases for J; bases not matched to a gene: 7. The CDR3 is made up of 14 amino acids. Germline CDR1 and CDR2: MDHEN and SYDVKM.

V usage is TRBV30 and J usage is TRBJ1-4, with 11 bases fitting TRBD1. J lost 7 bases, V lost 5 bases, and 6 bases had no gene match. CDR1 and CDR2 from the germline V gene are GTSNPN and SVGIG (reference sequence). This CDR3 has 14 residues. CDR3 bases: TGTGCCTGGTCCCCCGGGACAGGGGGTGAAAAACTGTTTTTT. Residues: CAWSPGTGGEKLFF.

Written as DNA, the CDR3 is TGTGCCAGCAAATTTAGAACTGGGAGGACTGAAGCTTTCTTT. Its protein product is CASKFRTGRTEAFF. This chain joins TRBV11-3 and TRBJ1-1; D is undetermined. Germline-derived CDR1 and CDR2 are SGHNT and YENEEA. There are 14 residues in the CDR3. V was clipped by 7 bases and J by 5 bases, with 17 bases between them.

V is TRBV5-1 and J is TRBJ1-1; tentative D call: TRBD1 (5 bases). Trimming removed 1 base at V and 8 bases at J, with 15 bases between. The CDR3 has 14 residues. CDR1 and CDR2 from the germline V gene are SGHRS and YFSETQ. The CDR3 region has the DNA TGCGCCAGCAGCTTGACAGGTGCCGAGGCGGAAGCTTTCTTT. This encodes CASSLTGAEAEAFF.